What follows is one T cell receptor (beta chain) and its context. Its antigen has not been determined. No base qualities exist here, and no much larger clone lies one base off it. Sequenced on an Illumina NovaSeq 6000. TCRalpha and TCRbeta cDNA libraries were constructed by 5'RACE with constant-segment primers, with sample barcodes and unique molecular identifiers being introduced. RNA was extracted from every sample with Trizol reagent. Libraries were amplified in two PCR steps, with a second sample barcode and Illumina TruSeq adapters added in the second step. Libraries were sequenced on an Illumina NovaSeq with 2 x 150 bp paired-end reads. The authors' pipeline ran thus. Reads were demultiplexed and collapsed into UMI-guided consensus sequences with migec v1.2.7. With mixcr v2.1.11, UMI consensuses were aligned to TRA and TRB V and J templates and assembled into clonotypes. Expanded or contracted clonotypes were those called significant by both edgeR and NoisET, with noise models trained on biological replicates. For edgeR calls, the thresholds were a false discovery rate-adjusted p below 0.01 and a log2 fold-change of 1. PCA with hierarchical clustering of max-normalized trajectories of the 1000 most abundant clonotypes was used as exploratory dynamics analysis. Separately sequenced CD4+ and CD8+ repertoires were used to assign the CD4 or CD8 phenotype of responding clones. The public reads were reanalyzed by TCRdb: fastp trimming at Q25, MiXCR alignment, in-frame beta chains only. A single entry per CDR3 protein holds the most common genes and DNA from its merged rows. TCRdb's processing, not the study's, gives the V and J calls here. Counted in this sample were about 260,000 distinct CDR3 sequences; 16% of them appeared once. Roughly 21% of the sample rests with the top ten.

The sample belongs to a study of T-cell memory formation after mild COVID-19 (dated by TCRdb to 2020 to 2023). For the study in its entirety: Most TCR sequence clusters were specific to one of the two donors. Longitudinal TCRalpha and TCRbeta repertoire sequencing tracked T-cell clones expanding and contracting after mild COVID-19 in a couple of donors. The cohort was made up of two young adult volunteers, one female and one male, who were previously healthy.

Overall study outcomes, separate from this receptor: The study covered only a couple of mild cases, and larger cohorts including severe cases with pre-infection samples were considered necessary. Clones that contracted from day 15 to 85 showed balanced CD4/CD8 phenotypes, whereas a second wave of clones that expanded from day 15 to 37 leaned towards CD4+. Some responding clones were detected in pre-infection memory, suggesting pre-existing cross-reactive memory T cells joined the SARS-CoV-2 response. The second-wave clones that peaked on day 37 were not confirmed to be SARS-CoV-2 specific. Contracting CD4+ clones appeared mostly in the CM and EM memory subsets, whereas CD8+ clones were enriched in EMRA.

Ficoll-Paque density gradient centrifugation was the method used to isolate PBMCs. The source of this sequence is a man aged 18 to 29 who had mild COVID-19 (a few samples of this study predate the infection). The sample titles of this study are shuffled in the database, so cell type and time point are left out; the donor was told from shared clones. Sequencing input: PBMCs or a T cell subset sorted from them (not recorded which).

CDR3 region: CASLTGTETQYF. The sequenced DNA is TGTGCCAGCCTGACAGGGACAGAGACCCAGTACTTC. The chain is made from TRBV28 and TRBJ2-5; 7 central bases correspond to TRBD1. V and J are trimmed by 8 bases and 4 bases, and the gene matches miss 4 bases of the junction. CDR1 and CDR2 were assigned from the germline V gene as MDHEN and SYDVKM. Counted from cysteine to phenylalanine, this CDR3 has 12 amino acids. The only DNA kept is the CDR3, 36 bases in frame from the first base.